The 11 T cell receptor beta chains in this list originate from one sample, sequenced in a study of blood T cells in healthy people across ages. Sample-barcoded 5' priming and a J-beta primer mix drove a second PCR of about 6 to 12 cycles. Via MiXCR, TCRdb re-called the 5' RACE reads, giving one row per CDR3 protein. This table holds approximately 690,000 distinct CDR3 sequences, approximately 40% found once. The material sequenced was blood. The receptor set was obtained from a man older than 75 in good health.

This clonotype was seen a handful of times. DNA for the CDR3: TGTGCCAGCAGTTACACAGGGGGCAACCGGGGAGAGACCCAGTACTTC. Translation gives CASSYTGGNRGETQYF. The chain uses TRBV6-5 and TRBJ2-5; 9 positions agree with TRBD1. Unmatched junction bases numbered 8, after V lost 2 bases and J lost 4 bases. The CDR3 length is 16 residues. Germline CDR1 is MNHEY and CDR2 is SVGAGI.

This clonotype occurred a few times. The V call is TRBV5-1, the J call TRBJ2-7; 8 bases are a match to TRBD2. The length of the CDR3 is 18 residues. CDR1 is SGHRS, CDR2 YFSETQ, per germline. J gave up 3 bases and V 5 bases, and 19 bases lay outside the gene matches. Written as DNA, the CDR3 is TGCGCCAGCAGAGCGACGGGTAGCGGGATCGGAAACCTCTACGAGCAGTACTTC. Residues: CASRATGSGIGNLYEQYF.

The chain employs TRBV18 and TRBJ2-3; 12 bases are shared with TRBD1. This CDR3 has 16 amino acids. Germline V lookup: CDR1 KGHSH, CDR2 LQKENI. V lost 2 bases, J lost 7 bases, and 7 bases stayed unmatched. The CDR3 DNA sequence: TGTGCCAGCTCACCAGAAGGGACAGGGGGCGCAAATACGCAGTATTTT. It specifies CASSPEGTGGANTQYF.

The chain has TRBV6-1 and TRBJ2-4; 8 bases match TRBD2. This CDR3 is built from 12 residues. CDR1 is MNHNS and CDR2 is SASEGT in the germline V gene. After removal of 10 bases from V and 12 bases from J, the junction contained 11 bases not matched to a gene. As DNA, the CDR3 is TGTGCCACGGGGGGGCAGGTCATAAGTCAGTACTTC. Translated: CATGGQVISQYF.

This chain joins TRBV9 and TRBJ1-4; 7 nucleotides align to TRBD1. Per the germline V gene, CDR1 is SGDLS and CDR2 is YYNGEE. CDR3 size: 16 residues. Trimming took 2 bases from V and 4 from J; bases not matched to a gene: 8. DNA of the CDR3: TGTGCCAGCAGCGTGGGTACAGGGGCCTTTAATGAAAAACTGTTTTTT. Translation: CASSVGTGAFNEKLFF.

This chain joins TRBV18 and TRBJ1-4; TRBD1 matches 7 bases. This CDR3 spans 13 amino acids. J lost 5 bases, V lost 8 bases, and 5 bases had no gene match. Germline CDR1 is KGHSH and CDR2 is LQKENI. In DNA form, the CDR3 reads TGTGCCAGCCGGGACAGTCCCAATGAAAAACTGTTTTTT. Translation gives CASRDSPNEKLFF.

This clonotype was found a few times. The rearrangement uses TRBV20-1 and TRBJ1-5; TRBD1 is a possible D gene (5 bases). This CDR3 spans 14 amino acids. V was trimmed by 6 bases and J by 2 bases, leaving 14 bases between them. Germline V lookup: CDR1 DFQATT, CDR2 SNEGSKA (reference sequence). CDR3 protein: CSALSGLRNQPQHF. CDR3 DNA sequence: TGCAGTGCCTTGTCAGGGTTGCGCAATCAGCCCCAGCATTTT.

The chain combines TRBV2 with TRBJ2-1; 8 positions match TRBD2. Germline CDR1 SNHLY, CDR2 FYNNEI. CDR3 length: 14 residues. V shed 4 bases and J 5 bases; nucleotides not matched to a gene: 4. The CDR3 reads CASSGTSFNNEQFF. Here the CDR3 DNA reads TGTGCCAGCAGTGGGACTAGCTTTAACAATGAGCAGTTCTTC.

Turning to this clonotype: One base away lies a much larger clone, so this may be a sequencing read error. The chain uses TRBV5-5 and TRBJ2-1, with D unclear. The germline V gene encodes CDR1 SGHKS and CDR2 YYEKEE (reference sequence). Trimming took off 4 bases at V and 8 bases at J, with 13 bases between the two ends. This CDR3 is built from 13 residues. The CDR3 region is CASSVYGDDEQFF. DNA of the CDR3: TGTGCCAGCAGCGTTTACGGTGATGATGAGCAGTTCTTC.

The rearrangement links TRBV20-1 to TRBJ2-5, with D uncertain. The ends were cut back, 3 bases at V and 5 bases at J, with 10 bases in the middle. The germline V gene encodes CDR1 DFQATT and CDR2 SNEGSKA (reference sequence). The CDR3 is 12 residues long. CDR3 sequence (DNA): TGCAGTGCTAGTGTGAAGACGGAGACCCAGTACTTC. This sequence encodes CSASVKTETQYF.

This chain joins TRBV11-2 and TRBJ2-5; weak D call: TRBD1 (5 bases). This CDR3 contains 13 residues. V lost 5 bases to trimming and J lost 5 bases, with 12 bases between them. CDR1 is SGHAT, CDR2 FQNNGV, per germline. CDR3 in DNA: TGTGCCAGCAGCACCCAGGGTAGTGAGACCCAGTACTTC. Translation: CASSTQGSETQYF.